Sequencing of this T cell receptor beta chain was carried out in a study of shared clonotypes between healthy human individuals. Study-wide findings and caveats: Generally, naive subsets (rather than memory subsets) showed larger estimated richness. Clonotypes not shared had lower generation probabilities than those common to all four donors.

The study enrolled healthy HIV-negative adults without recent acute infections or vaccinations as donors. Partitioning of CD4+ cells yielded a CD45RA+ naive subset and a CD45RA-negative memory subset. As concerns this clone: Antigen specificity is unknown. Within the sample, other DNA sequences also encode this same CDR3.

With 1 base removed from V and 4 bases from J, the gap between germline ends came to 5 bases. This CDR3 is 12 amino acids long. Per germline, CDR1 GTSNPN and CDR2 SVGIG (reference sequence). Libraries were prepared by immunoSEQ multiplex PCR; TCRdb keeps only in-frame clonotypes and omits some of them. The profile shows roughly 2 million clones, approximately 96% of them singletons. This chain uses TRBV30 with TRBJ1-5; D not resolved. The specimen was naive CD4+ T cells sorted from blood. Regarding subset: CD45RA+ positively selected. This receptor was identified in a man aged 18 to 30 in good health. CDR3 amino acids: CAWSEGNQPQHF. CDR3 DNA: TGTGCCTGGAGTGAAGGTAATCAGCCCCAGCATTTT.